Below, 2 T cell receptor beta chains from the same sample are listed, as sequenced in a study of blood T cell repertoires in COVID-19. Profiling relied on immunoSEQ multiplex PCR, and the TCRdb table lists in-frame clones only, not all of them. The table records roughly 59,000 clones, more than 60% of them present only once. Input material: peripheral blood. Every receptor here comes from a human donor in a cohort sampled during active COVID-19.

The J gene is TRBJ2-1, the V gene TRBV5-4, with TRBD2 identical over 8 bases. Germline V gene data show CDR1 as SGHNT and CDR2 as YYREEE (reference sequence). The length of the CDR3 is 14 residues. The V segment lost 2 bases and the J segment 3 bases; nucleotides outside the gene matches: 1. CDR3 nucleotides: TGTGCCAGCAGCTTTGGGACTAGCTACAATGAGCAGTTCTTC. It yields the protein CASSFGTSYNEQFF.

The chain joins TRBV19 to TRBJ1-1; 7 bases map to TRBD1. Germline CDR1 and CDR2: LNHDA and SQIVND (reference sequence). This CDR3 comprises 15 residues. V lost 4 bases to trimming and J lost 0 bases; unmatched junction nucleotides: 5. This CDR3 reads CASSSPGQVNTEAFF. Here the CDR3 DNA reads TGTGCCAGTAGTAGCCCCGGACAGGTGAACACTGAAGCTTTCTTT.